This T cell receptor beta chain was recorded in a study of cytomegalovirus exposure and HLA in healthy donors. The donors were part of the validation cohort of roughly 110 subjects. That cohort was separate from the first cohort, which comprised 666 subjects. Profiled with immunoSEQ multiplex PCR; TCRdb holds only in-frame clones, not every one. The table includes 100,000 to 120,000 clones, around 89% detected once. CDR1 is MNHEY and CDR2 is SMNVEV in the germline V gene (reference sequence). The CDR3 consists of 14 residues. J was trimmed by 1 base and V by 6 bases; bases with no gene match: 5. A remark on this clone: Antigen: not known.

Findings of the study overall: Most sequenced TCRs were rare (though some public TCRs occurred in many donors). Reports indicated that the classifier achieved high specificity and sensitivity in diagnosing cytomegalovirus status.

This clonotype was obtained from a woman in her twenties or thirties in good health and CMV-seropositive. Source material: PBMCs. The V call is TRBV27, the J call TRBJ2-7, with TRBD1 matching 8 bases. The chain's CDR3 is CASRDRATSYEQYF. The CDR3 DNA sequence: TGTGCCAGCAGGGACAGGGCGACTTCCTACGAGCAGTACTTC.